This T cell receptor (beta chain) is from a study of T cell responses to AZD1222 COVID-19 vaccine. The data were produced by immunoSEQ multiplex PCR, yet TCRdb's version contains in-frame clones alone and is incomplete. The sample yields about 120,000 clones, 80% to 95% seen once. Germline values: CDR1 SGDLS, CDR2 YYNGEE. The length of the CDR3 is 14 residues. The trim removed 4 bases at V and 13 bases at J, leaving 14 bases unmatched. This TCR was sampled from an adult who received the MenACWY meningococcal vaccine as a control. The chain couples TRBV9 to TRBJ2-3; 8 nucleotides line up with TRBD1. The sample consisted of peripheral blood, taken 28 days after the second dose of the MenACWY control vaccine. The CDR3 DNA sequence: TGTGCCAGCAGCCCGATGGACAGGGTGGGAAGAAAGTATTTT. Protein: CASSPMDRVGRKYF.